Listed below are T cell receptor beta chains from one sample, sequenced in a study of blood T cell repertoires in COVID-19. Produced via immunoSEQ multiplex PCR; TCRdb's table is partial and in-frame only. This sample yields 250,000 or so clones, of which about 88% are seen a single time; approximately 2.6% belongs to the top ten. The specimen sequenced was peripheral blood. These receptors all stem from a woman aged 55-70 years with acute or convalescent COVID-19. CDR3s include the opening cysteine and the closing phenylalanine or tryptophan. The order of the fields is D gene, V gene, clone size, J gene, CDR3 protein, CDR3 DNA. The D gene is left open where the match is weak. Not every row has a clone size; where given, it reads once, few, many or a size class.

>-|TRBV12-5|-|TRBJ2-5
CASETRRGTQYF
TGTGCTAGTGAGACTCGTCGGGGGACCCAGTACTTC
>TRBD2|TRBV6-1|-|TRBJ2-7
CASSELQSAGAYEQYF
TGTGCCAGCAGTGAACTCCAGTCTGCGGGGGCCTACGAGCAGTACTTC
>-|TRBV6-5|once|TRBJ1-1
CASRTGVIEAFF
TGTGCCAGCAGAACCGGGGTTATTGAAGCTTTCTTT
>TRBD2|TRBV2|-|TRBJ2-5
CASSERTSAETQYF
TGTGCCAGCAGTGAGAGGACTAGCGCAGAGACCCAGTACTTC
>-|TRBV19|-|TRBJ1-1
CASRTQTVTNTEAFF
TGTGCCAGTAGGACCCAGACAGTGACGAACACTGAAGCTTTCTTT
>TRBD2|TRBV14|once|TRBJ2-5
CASSRAGGGETQYF
TGTGCCAGCAGCCGAGCGGGGGGAGGCGAGACCCAGTACTTC
>-|TRBV10-3|-|TRBJ1-5
CAIPPGDSNQPQHF
TGTGCCATCCCCCCCGGTGATAGCAATCAGCCCCAGCATTTT
>TRBD1|TRBV10-3|once|TRBJ2-5
CATRTGVKETQYF
TGTGCCACCCGGACAGGGGTAAAGGAGACCCAGTACTTC
>TRBD1|TRBV5-1|-|TRBJ2-1
CASKGTGGEGEQFF
TGCGCCAGCAAGGGGACAGGGGGCGAAGGTGAGCAGTTCTTC
>TRBD2|TRBV6-5|few|TRBJ2-1
CASGLAEYNEQFF
TGTGCCAGCGGACTAGCGGAATACAATGAGCAGTTCTTC
>-|TRBV7-6|-|TRBJ1-5
CASSPGARTGANQPQHF
TGTGCCAGCAGCCCAGGGGCCAGAACTGGCGCAAATCAGCCCCAGCATTTT
>-|TRBV7-6|-|TRBJ2-5
CASSPDSFNETQYF
TGTGCCAGCAGCCCGGACAGCTTCAATGAGACCCAGTACTTC
>TRBD1|TRBV30|-|TRBJ1-4
CAWRHSSGQVNEKLFF
TGTGCCTGGAGGCACTCGAGCGGACAGGTTAATGAAAAACTGTTTTTT
>-|TRBV5-5|few|TRBJ2-3
CASAEAADTQYF
TGTGCCAGCGCCGAGGCGGCAGATACGCAGTATTTT
>TRBD2|TRBV24-1|-|TRBJ2-1
CATGRTSRDNEQFF
TGTGCCACCGGAAGGACTAGCCGGGACAATGAGCAGTTCTTC
>TRBD1|TRBV19|few|TRBJ2-5
CASRQTGRETQYF
TGTGCCAGTAGGCAGACAGGGAGAGAGACCCAGTACTTC
>-|TRBV27|-|TRBJ1-2
CASSLGGGLGYTF
TGTGCCAGCAGTTTAGGGGGGGGTTTGGGCTACACCTTC
>-|TRBV7-2|-|TRBJ1-1
CASSLRGFERAFF
TGTGCCAGCAGCTTAAGGGGCTTTGAGAGAGCTTTCTTT
>TRBD2|TRBV5-4|-|TRBJ2-3
CASSRPTSGGATDSDTQYF
TGTGCCAGCAGCAGACCGACTAGCGGGGGGGCCACCGATTCAGATACGCAGTATTTT
>TRBD1|TRBV24-1|-|TRBJ1-6
CATRGQAQDSPLHF
TGTGCCACCAGAGGACAGGCACAGGATTCACCCCTCCACTTT
>-|TRBV15|-|TRBJ1-5
CATSRDTGVPQHF
TGTGCCACCAGCAGAGATACGGGGGTCCCCCAGCATTTT
>TRBD1|TRBV9|once|TRBJ2-3
CASSVGGTGTDTQYF
TGTGCCAGCAGCGTAGGGGGGACAGGGACAGATACGCAGTATTTT
>-|TRBV29-1|-|TRBJ2-5
CSSHDGKTQYF
TGCAGCTCACACGACGGGAAGACCCAGTACTTC
>TRBD1|TRBV28|-|TRBJ1-1
CASSLRVGTANTEAFF
TGTGCCAGCAGTTTAAGAGTGGGGACAGCGAACACTGAAGCTTTCTTT
>TRBD2|TRBV7-6|-|TRBJ2-1
CASSSTSGRAFNSYNEQFF
TGTGCCAGCAGCTCGACTAGCGGGAGGGCCTTTAACTCCTACAATGAGCAGTTCTTC
>-|TRBV6-5|-|TRBJ2-7
CASRNRASYEQYF
TGTGCCAGCAGGAACAGGGCCTCCTACGAGCAGTACTTC
>-|TRBV7-2|-|TRBJ1-1
CASSLQGSTEAFF
TGTGCCAGCAGCTTACAGGGAAGTACTGAAGCTTTCTTT
>-|TRBV28|-|TRBJ2-1
CASSLITSSSYNEQFF
TGTGCCAGCAGCCTTATTACTTCGTCCTCCTACAATGAGCAGTTCTTC
>-|TRBV4-3|-|TRBJ1-2
CASSQNRKFYGYTF
TGCGCCAGCAGCCAAAACAGAAAATTCTATGGCTACACCTTC
>-|TRBV29-1|-|TRBJ1-1
CSVVAGVYMNTEAFF
TGCAGCGTTGTTGCAGGGGTCTACATGAACACTGAAGCTTTCTTT
>-|TRBV29-1|-|TRBJ2-1
CSVVDRPYNEQFF
TGCAGCGTTGTAGACAGGCCATACAATGAGCAGTTCTTC
>-|TRBV28|-|TRBJ1-3
CASSGSPGSLSRNTIYF
TGTGCCAGCAGTGGTTCCCCCGGGAGCCTTTCGAGAAACACCATATATTTT
>TRBD1|TRBV9|-|TRBJ1-3
CASSPRTGGSGNTIYF
TGTGCCAGCAGCCCTCGGACAGGGGGTTCTGGAAACACCATATATTTT
>TRBD2|TRBV18|-|TRBJ2-7
CASSPRGTSGSYEQYF
TGTGCCAGCTCCCCCAGGGGGACTAGCGGGAGCTACGAGCAGTACTTC
>-|TRBV7-2|-|TRBJ2-1
CASSLRSPSWNEQFF
TGTGCCAGCAGCCTGCGGTCCCCTTCGTGGAATGAGCAGTTCTTC
>-|TRBV20-1|few|TRBJ1-2
CSPQVSYGYTF
TGCAGTCCCCAGGTTAGCTATGGCTACACCTTC
>TRBD2|TRBV4-3|-|TRBJ2-1
CASSQGLAGGAREQFF
TGCGCCAGCAGCCAGGGACTAGCGGGAGGAGCCCGGGAGCAGTTCTTC
>-|TRBV9|-|TRBJ1-3
CASSVVPGGTGNTIYF
TGTGCCAGCAGCGTAGTCCCGGGAGGGACTGGAAACACCATATATTTT
>TRBD2|TRBV4-2|-|TRBJ2-1
CASSLEPSGAYNEQFF
TGTGCCAGCAGCCTAGAACCTAGCGGGGCCTACAATGAGCAGTTCTTC
>TRBD2|TRBV10-2|-|TRBJ2-1
CASSAVAGGEQFF
TGCGCCAGCAGTGCGGTAGCGGGAGGTGAGCAGTTCTTC
>-|TRBV25-1|-|TRBJ1-4
CASSPTLTFQGKLFF
TGTGCCAGCAGCCCGACGTTAACATTTCAGGGAAAACTGTTTTTT
>-|TRBV6-6|-|TRBJ2-2
CASRLSGLKNTGELFF
TGTGCCAGCAGACTTAGCGGACTGAAGAACACCGGGGAGCTGTTTTTT
>-|TRBV3-1/TRBV3-2|once|TRBJ2-1
CASSQDWEGGNEQFF
TGTGCCAGCAGCCAAGATTGGGAGGGGGGGAATGAGCAGTTCTTC
>-|TRBV2|-|TRBJ1-3
CASSESGVGIYF
TGTGCCAGCAGTGAATCGGGGGTGGGCATATATTTT
>-|TRBV5-1|-|TRBJ1-3
CASSISGNTIYF
TGCGCCAGCAGTATTTCGGGAAACACCATATATTTT
>-|TRBV15|few|TRBJ1-1
CATSREGSLNTEAFF
TGTGCCACCAGCAGAGAGGGCAGCTTGAACACTGAAGCTTTCTTT
>TRBD1|TRBV27|-|TRBJ2-7
CASSSRDRGYEQYF
TGTGCCAGCAGTTCCCGGGACAGGGGCTACGAGCAGTACTTC
>-|TRBV20-1|-|TRBJ2-2
CSASKRANTGELFF
TGCAGTGCTAGTAAGCGGGCAAACACCGGGGAGCTGTTTTTT
>-|TRBV21-1|-|TRBJ2-7
CASSKARASGDYEQYF
TGTGCCAGCAGCAAAGCAAGGGCTAGCGGGGACTACGAGCAGTACTTC
>-|TRBV2|-|TRBJ1-2
CASSEARTGKGGYTF
TGTGCCAGCAGTGAAGCGCGTACAGGGAAAGGTGGCTACACCTTC
>TRBD1|TRBV10-1|-|TRBJ1-2
CASRTGIMNYGYTF
TGCGCCAGCAGGACAGGGATCATGAACTATGGCTACACCTTC
>-|TRBV9|-|TRBJ2-1
CASSVGALPNNEQFF
TGTGCCAGCAGCGTAGGAGCCCTCCCTAACAATGAGCAGTTCTTC
>TRBD1|TRBV29-1|-|TRBJ2-7
CSAGTGAYEQYF
TGCAGCGCTGGGACAGGGGCGTACGAGCAGTACTTC
>-|TRBV19|-|TRBJ2-6
CASSIFPAVNVLTF
TGTGCCAGTAGTATCTTCCCGGCGGTCAACGTCCTGACTTTC
>-|TRBV7-8|-|TRBJ1-2
CASSLGSSGGRGGYGYTF
TGTGCCAGCAGCTTAGGGTCGTCGGGAGGGCGCGGGGGCTATGGCTACACCTTC
>-|TRBV3-1/TRBV3-2|-|TRBJ2-1
CASSQSRYSSYNEQFF
TGTGCCAGCAGCCAGTCCAGGTACAGCTCCTACAATGAGCAGTTCTTC
>TRBD1|TRBV19|-|TRBJ1-1
CASSIATGDTEAFF
TGTGCCAGTAGTATAGCTACAGGGGACACTGAAGCTTTCTTT
>-|TRBV27|-|TRBJ1-5
CASSFGGSQPQHF
TGTGCCAGCAGTTTTGGGGGGTCCCAGCCCCAGCATTTT
>TRBD1|TRBV19|-|TRBJ1-2
CASSMNRGYGYTF
TGTGCCAGTAGTATGAACAGGGGCTATGGCTACACCTTC